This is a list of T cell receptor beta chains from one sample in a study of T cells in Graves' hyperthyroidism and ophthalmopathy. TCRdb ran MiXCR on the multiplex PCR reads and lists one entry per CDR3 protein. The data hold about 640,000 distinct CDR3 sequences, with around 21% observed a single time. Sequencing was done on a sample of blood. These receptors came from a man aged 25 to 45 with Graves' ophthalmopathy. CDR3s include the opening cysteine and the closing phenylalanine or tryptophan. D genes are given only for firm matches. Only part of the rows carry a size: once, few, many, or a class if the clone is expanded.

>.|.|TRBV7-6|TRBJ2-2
CASSSRPSGAGELFF
TGTGCCAGCAGCTCCCGCCCTAGTGGTGCCGGGGAGCTGTTTTTT
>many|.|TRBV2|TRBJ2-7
CASSDWHSYEQYF
TGTGCCAGCAGTGATTGGCACTCCTACGAGCAGTACTTC
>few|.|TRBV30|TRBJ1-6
CAWRRTQLNNSPLHF
TGTGCCTGGAGGCGGACCCAGCTCAATAATTCACCCCTCCACTTT
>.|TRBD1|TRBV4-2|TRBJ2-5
CASSQELDRVQETQYF
TGTGCCAGCAGCCAAGAATTGGACAGGGTTCAAGAGACCCAGTACTTC
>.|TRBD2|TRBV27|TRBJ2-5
CASSLSSGGRSVETQYF
TGTGCCAGCAGTTTATCGAGCGGCGGGAGGTCGGTCGAGACCCAGTACTTC
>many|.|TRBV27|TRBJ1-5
CASSPLDLSNQPQHF
TGTGCCAGCAGTCCCCTTGACCTTAGCAATCAGCCCCAGCATTTT
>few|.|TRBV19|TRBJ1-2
CASKNLRDTDGYTF
TGTGCCAGTAAGAACCTACGGGACACTGATGGCTACACCTTC
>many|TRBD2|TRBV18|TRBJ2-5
CASSPPLAGRRETQYF
TGTGCCAGCTCACCACCACTAGCGGGACGGAGAGAGACCCAGTACTTC
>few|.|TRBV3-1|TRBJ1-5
CASSQDRYQPQHF
TGTGCCAGCAGCCAAGATAGGTATCAGCCCCAGCATTTT
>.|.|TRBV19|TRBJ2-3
CASSIAARNPTDTQYF
TGTGCCAGTAGTATAGCGGCTCGCAACCCTACAGATACGCAGTATTTT
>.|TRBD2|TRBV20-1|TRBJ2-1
CSAVAGGGHNEQFF
TGCAGTGCAGTAGCGGGTGGAGGACACAATGAGCAGTTCTTC
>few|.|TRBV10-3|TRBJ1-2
CAISGQAANYGYTF
TGTGCCATCAGTGGACAGGCTGCTAACTATGGCTACACCTTC
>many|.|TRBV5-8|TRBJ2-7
CASSMIADLSGYEQYF
TGTGCCAGCAGCATGATAGCGGACCTTTCGGGCTACGAGCAGTACTTC
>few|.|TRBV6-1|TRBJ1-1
CASRPNREDTEAFF
TGTGCCAGCAGGCCCAACAGGGAGGACACTGAAGCTTTCTTT
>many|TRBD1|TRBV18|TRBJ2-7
CASSEDRGLEQYF
TGTGCCAGCTCGGAGGACAGGGGACTCGAGCAGTACTTC
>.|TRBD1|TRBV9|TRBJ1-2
CASSVGGGAGGAHNGYTF
TGTGCCAGCAGCGTAGGGGGTGGGGCAGGGGGCGCTCATAATGGCTACACCTTC
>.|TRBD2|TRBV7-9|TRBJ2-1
CASSLSGSFGNEQFF
TGTGCCAGCAGCTTAAGCGGGAGTTTCGGGAATGAGCAGTTCTTC
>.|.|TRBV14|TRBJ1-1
CASSPKGIGGDTEAFF
TGTGCCAGCAGCCCCAAGGGGATCGGGGGGGACACTGAAGCTTTCTTT
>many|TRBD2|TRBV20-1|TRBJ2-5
CSADSGNIRETQYF
TGCAGTGCGGATAGCGGGAATATTAGAGAGACCCAGTACTTC
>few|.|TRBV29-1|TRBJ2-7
CSVRGGRSYEQYF
TGCAGCGTTCGCGGGGGCCGCTCCTACGAGCAGTACTTC
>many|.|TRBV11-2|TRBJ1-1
CASSGNSEAFF
TGTGCCAGCAGCGGGAATTCTGAAGCTTTCTTT
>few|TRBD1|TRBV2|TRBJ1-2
CASSSGTGGPYTF
TGTGCCAGCAGTTCCGGGACAGGGGGCCCCTACACCTTC
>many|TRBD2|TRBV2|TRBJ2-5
CASTLGLAVQETQYF
TGTGCCAGCACCCTGGGACTAGCGGTACAAGAGACCCAGTACTTC
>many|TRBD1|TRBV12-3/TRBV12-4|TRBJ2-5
CASSLLATGVQETQYF
TGTGCCAGCAGTTTACTCGCGACAGGGGTCCAAGAGACCCAGTACTTC
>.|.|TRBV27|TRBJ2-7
CASRFVGGGDEQYF
TGTGCCAGCAGATTCGTGGGGGGGGGCGACGAGCAGTACTTC
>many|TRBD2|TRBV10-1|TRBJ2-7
CASSESSGSSYEQYF
TGCGCCAGCAGTGAATCTAGCGGTTCTTCCTACGAGCAGTACTTC
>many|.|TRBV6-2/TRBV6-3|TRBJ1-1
CASNLDITTEAFF
TGTGCCAGCAACCTGGACATCACCACTGAAGCTTTCTTT
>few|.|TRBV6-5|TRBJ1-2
CASSYETGNYGYTF
TGTGCCAGCAGTTACGAGACCGGTAACTATGGCTACACCTTC
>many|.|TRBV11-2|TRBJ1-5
CASSLGTGHYSNQPQHF
TGTGCCAGCAGCTTAGGCACAGGGCATTATAGCAATCAGCCCCAGCATTTT
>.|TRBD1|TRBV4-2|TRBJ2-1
CASSQEGTGHEQFF
TGTGCCAGCAGCCAAGAGGGGACAGGGCATGAGCAGTTCTTC
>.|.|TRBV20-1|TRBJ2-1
CSALSENNEQFF
TGCAGTGCCTTAAGCGAAAACAATGAGCAGTTCTTC
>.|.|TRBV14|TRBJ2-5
CASSRLLGETQHF
TGTGCCAGCAGCCGGTTACTAGGAGAGACCCAGCACTTC
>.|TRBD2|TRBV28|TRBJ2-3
CASSSGTSGSGTDTQYF
TGTGCCAGCAGTTCCGGGACTAGCGGGAGTGGGACAGATACGCAGTATTTT
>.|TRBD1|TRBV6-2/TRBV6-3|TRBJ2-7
CASSTPTGTGRMNEQYF
TGTGCCAGCAGTACACCGACCGGGACAGGGCGTATGAATGAGCAGTACTTC
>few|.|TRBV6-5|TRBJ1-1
CASSYSRANTEAFF
TGTGCCAGCAGTTACTCGCGGGCTAACACTGAAGCTTTCTTT
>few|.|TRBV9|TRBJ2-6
CASSLFNSGANVLTF
TGTGCCAGCAGCTTGTTTAACTCTGGGGCCAACGTCCTGACTTTC
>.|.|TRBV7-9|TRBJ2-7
CASSLELGAATSPYEQYF
TGTGCCAGCAGCTTAGAGTTGGGTGCGGCCACATCTCCCTACGAGCAGTACTTC
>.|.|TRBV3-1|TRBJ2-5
CASSQDRGAATETQYF
TGTGCCAGCAGCCAAGATCGAGGGGCGGCAACAGAGACCCAGTACTTC
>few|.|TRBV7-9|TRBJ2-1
CASSFSSNYNEQFF
TGTGCCAGCAGCTTTTCTAGCAACTACAATGAGCAGTTCTTC
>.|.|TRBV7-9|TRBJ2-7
CASGRQGKNYEQYF
TGTGCCAGCGGCCGGCAGGGGAAAAACTACGAGCAGTACTTC